The present entry profiles one T cell receptor beta chain with its context. The specificity of this receptor is unknown. Base qualities were left out, and no much larger clone turns up one base away. The junction shows trimming of 6 bases on V and 10 bases on J, and the gene matches do not reach 15 bases of it. Its CDR3 holds 17 amino acids, cysteine through phenylalanine. CDR3 DNA is the only sequence kept; it has 51 bases, read in frame from the first base. For CDR1 and CDR2, the germline V gene lists MDHEN and SYDVKM. This specimen comes from a study of regulatory T cells in long-lasting Graves disease (dated by TCRdb to the early 2020s). At the level of the whole study: To count as having persistent Graves' disease, a patient had to have received antithyroid drug treatment for over 5 years with TSH receptor autoantibodies remaining persistently positive. The study was registered as a clinical trial and conducted in China. A total of 33 samples underwent TCR sequencing, from about 13 patients with persistent Graves' disease and 20 or so patients with newly diagnosed Graves' disease. Patients with persistent Graves' disease were compared with patients with newly diagnosed Graves' disease using TCR sequencing and RNA sequencing of peripheral blood. Persistent Graves' disease patients in the clinical cohort had taken antithyroid drugs for around 11 years on average.

This specimen's time point label, interpreted: persistent/refractory GD, antithyroid drugs over 5 years with positive TRAb. For both TCR sequencing and RNA sequencing, RNA was extracted from PBMCs using TRIzol. The diagnosis of Graves' disease followed American Thyroid Association guidelines. Patients were recruited from an endocrinology department in Xi'an, China. From each patient, roughly 9 milliliters of peripheral blood was collected into an EDTA anticoagulant tube. Ficoll Paque Plus density gradient separation was used to isolate PBMCs, and no further T cell sorting was performed. An Agilent 2100 Bioanalyzer and agarose gel were used to check RNA quality, and a NanoDrop 2000 was used to measure RNA concentration. What the study reported, not specific to this receptor: More public clonotypes were shared among persistent patients (under 3,000) than among newly diagnosed patients (roughly 1,000). Sequencing and analysis were restricted to the TCR beta chain. Persistent Graves' disease patients showed lower TCR Shannon entropy and fewer highly expanded clones than newly diagnosed patients, suggesting clonal expansion. Persistent disease showed preferential use of TRBV28, TRBJ1-2 and TRBJ2-5, whereas newly diagnosed disease favored TRBV20-1 and TRBJ2-1. The authors noted that the small sample size was a limitation that may lower accuracy. Only peripheral blood was studied, because thyroid tissue, the primary lesion, was inaccessible.

The method behind the library was multiplex PCR. Sequencer: Illumina HiSeq 4000. To build TCR beta libraries, CDR3 regions were amplified by Arm-PCR using iRepertoire HTBI primers. Before sequencing, the PCR products underwent gel purification. In the source study's methods: Gene usage analysis of CDR3 amino acid clonotypes used the 50 to 70 TRBV and about 14 TRBJ segments found across samples. Filtered high-quality paired reads were merged into contigs using COPE and FqMerger. BLAST was used to align contigs to IMGT TRBV, TRBD and TRBJ reference genes, with CDR3 defined following IMGT. Highly expanded clones were defined as clonotypes with a frequency above 0.1%. Shannon entropy was used to measure repertoire diversity, and the Gini coefficient was used to measure V-J evenness. Clonotypes shared by more than one individual were considered public. In-frame beta chains were kept once TCRdb had trimmed the public reads at Q25 with fastp and called clones with MiXCR. Under each unique CDR3 protein, matching rows form one entry showing the most common genes and DNA. TCRdb, not the original authors, processed these V and J calls. The sample profile shows roughly 450,000 distinct CDR3 sequences; 23% of them were found once. Of the sample, around 26% falls within the top ten clones.

The specimen comprised peripheral blood mononuclear cells (PBMCs), sampled when the disease was refractory, from a patient treated with antithyroid drugs. The sequence was collected from a female donor with Graves disease. Rearrangement joined TRBV28 to TRBJ1-6; 10 nucleotides in the junction match TRBD1. The bases are TGTGCCAGCAGCTTACCCGGGACAGGGGTGGCAGAATCACCCCTCCACTTT. This yields the protein CASSLPGTGVAESPLHF.